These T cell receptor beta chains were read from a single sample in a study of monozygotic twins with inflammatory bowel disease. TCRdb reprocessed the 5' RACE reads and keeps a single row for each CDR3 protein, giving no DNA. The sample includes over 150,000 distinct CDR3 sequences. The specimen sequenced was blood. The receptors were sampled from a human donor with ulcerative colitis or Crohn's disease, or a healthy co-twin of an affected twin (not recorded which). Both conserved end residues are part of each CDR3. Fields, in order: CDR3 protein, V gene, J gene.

CDR3aa: CASSLAYEGAVEKLFF
v_gene: TRBV7-2
j_gene: TRBJ1-4

CDR3aa: CASSTGTEQFF
v_gene: TRBV6-4
j_gene: TRBJ2-1

CDR3aa: CASTKGGADLGYEQYF
v_gene: TRBV28
j_gene: TRBJ2-7

CDR3aa: CASSPNDFDGNQPQHF
v_gene: TRBV5-1
j_gene: TRBJ1-5

CDR3aa: CASSLGGLAGLTYEQYF
v_gene: TRBV5-4
j_gene: TRBJ2-7

CDR3aa: CASSATGSYGYTF
v_gene: TRBV5-4
j_gene: TRBJ1-2

CDR3aa: CAWRDPGQGASEQFF
v_gene: TRBV30
j_gene: TRBJ2-1

CDR3aa: CASSLATGTSYEQYF
v_gene: TRBV5-1
j_gene: TRBJ2-7

CDR3aa: CSFSTGGRETQYF
v_gene: TRBV20-1
j_gene: TRBJ2-5

CDR3aa: CASSRGTSGQETQYF
v_gene: TRBV3-1
j_gene: TRBJ2-5

CDR3aa: CSVEEGRGSSYNEQFF
v_gene: TRBV29-1
j_gene: TRBJ2-1

CDR3aa: CASSQLAGDSYEQYF
v_gene: TRBV4-1
j_gene: TRBJ2-7

CDR3aa: CASSPQGPSTDTQYF
v_gene: TRBV18
j_gene: TRBJ2-3

CDR3aa: CASRPGTANYGYTF
v_gene: TRBV2
j_gene: TRBJ1-2

CDR3aa: CASTMLGQLSSYNSPLHF
v_gene: TRBV28
j_gene: TRBJ1-6

CDR3aa: CASSLETGVNNEQFF
v_gene: TRBV7-9
j_gene: TRBJ2-1

CDR3aa: CASSYSYWKAPGDGYTF
v_gene: TRBV6-5
j_gene: TRBJ1-2

CDR3aa: CASSSPLSGSPTDTQYF
v_gene: TRBV7-9
j_gene: TRBJ2-3

CDR3aa: CASSPDRGNEQFF
v_gene: TRBV12-3/TRBV12-4
j_gene: TRBJ2-1

CDR3aa: CASSSLSGNEQFF
v_gene: TRBV5-1
j_gene: TRBJ2-1

CDR3aa: CASSPGTAVYEQYF
v_gene: TRBV12-3/TRBV12-4
j_gene: TRBJ2-7

CDR3aa: CASSRSPQGANQPQHF
v_gene: TRBV6-2/TRBV6-3
j_gene: TRBJ1-5

CDR3aa: CASSSQTSGSRNTQYF
v_gene: TRBV5-4
j_gene: TRBJ2-3

CDR3aa: CSARVDFWETQYF
v_gene: TRBV20-1
j_gene: TRBJ2-5

CDR3aa: CSAPTGGQREKLFF
v_gene: TRBV20-1
j_gene: TRBJ1-4

CDR3aa: CASSWNLPANTEAFF
v_gene: TRBV5-1
j_gene: TRBJ1-1

CDR3aa: CASSPPGREYNEQFF
v_gene: TRBV18
j_gene: TRBJ2-1

CDR3aa: CATSDGEPRETQYF
v_gene: TRBV24-1
j_gene: TRBJ2-5

CDR3aa: CASSIVSGSTDTQYF
v_gene: TRBV9
j_gene: TRBJ2-3